Presented here are 11 T cell receptor beta chains from one specimen sequenced in a study of beta chain features in type 1 diabetes. The entirety of the isolated RNA underwent reverse transcription, so expressed TCRB transcripts were sequenced. Produced via immunoSEQ multiplex PCR; TCRdb's table is partial and in-frame only. Of roughly 380,000 clones in the sample, 15% to 20% were seen once. The source material was naive CD4+ T cells from blood. The receptors shown here come from a woman between 18 and 29 years old in good health.

This clone has more than one count but fewer than ten. This sequence joins TRBV4-2 and TRBJ1-1; TRBD1 might be the D (5 bases). This CDR3 has 14 amino acids. Germline lookup yields CDR1 LGHNA and CDR2 YNFKEQ. Trimming took off 5 bases at V and 0 bases at J, with 10 bases between the two ends. The CDR3 here is CASSRRQMNTEAFF. CDR3 bases: TGTGCCAGCAGCAGGAGACAGATGAACACTGAAGCTTTCTTT.

V gene TRBV30 combines with J gene TRBJ2-3; D may be TRBD2 (6 bases). This CDR3 is built from 12 residues. Trimming took off 4 bases at V and 4 bases at J, with 9 bases between the two ends. CDR1 is GTSNPN, CDR2 SVGIG, per germline (reference sequence). CDR3 region: CAWTGGSDTQYF. CDR3 nucleotide sequence: TGTGCCTGGACCGGGGGATCAGATACGCAGTATTTT.

This clone was seen only a few times. V is TRBV7-2 and J is TRBJ2-7; 10 bases map to TRBD2. In germline, CDR1 is SGHTA, CDR2 FQGNSA. J was trimmed by 3 bases and V by 5 bases; bases with no gene match: 4. The CDR3 is 14 residues long. The CDR3 loop is CASSTLAGHYEQYF. In DNA form, the CDR3 reads TGTGCCAGCAGCACACTAGCGGGGCACTACGAGCAGTACTTC. The full variable domain, with the rest looked up from reference TRBV7-2 and TRBJ2-7, is GAGVSQSPSNKVTEKGKDVELRCDPISGHTALYWYRQSLGQGLEFLIYFQGNSAPDKSGLPSDRFSAERTGGSVSTLTIQRTQQEDSAVYLCASSTLAGHYEQYFGPGTRLTVT.

The rearrangement uses TRBV5-1 and TRBJ1-1, with 8 bases that match TRBD1. After removal of 4 bases from V and 5 bases from J, the junction contained 10 bases not matched to a gene. The CDR3 totals 15 residues. Germline CDR1 reads SGHRS; CDR2 reads YFSETQ. CDR3: CASSPRTGSSTEAFF. The CDR3 DNA sequence: TGCGCCAGCAGCCCGAGGACAGGGAGTTCTACTGAAGCTTTCTTT.

This clone was observed a handful of times. This chain links TRBV30 with TRBJ2-4, with TRBD2 identical over 7 bases. CDR1 and CDR2 from the germline V gene are GTSNPN and SVGIG (reference sequence). V shed 2 bases, J shed 6 bases, and the junction held 4 bases outside the gene matches. CDR3 length: 13 amino acids. DNA for the CDR3: TGTGCCTGGAGTACAGCGGGGCTAAACATTCAGTACTTC. This gives the protein CAWSTAGLNIQYF. Full variable domain (outside the CDR3, taken from reference TRBV30 and TRBJ2-4): SQTIHQWPATLVQPVGSPLSLECTVEGTSNPNLYWYRQAAGRGLQLLFYSVGIGQISSEVPQNLSASRPQDRQFILSSKKLLLSDSGFYLCAWSTAGLNIQYFGAGTRLSVL.

Concerning this clone: The sample has other DNA sequences that encode this CDR3 too. CDR3 DNA: TGTGCCTGGAGTGAGGGAGGAAATCAGCCCCAGCATTTT. It specifies CAWSEGGNQPQHF. V and J are TRBV30 and TRBJ1-5, with D unresolved. The germline CDR1 and CDR2 sequences are GTSNPN and SVGIG (reference sequence). This CDR3 spans 13 amino acids. V was cut by 1 base and J by 4 bases, with 8 bases left in between.

This chain links TRBV10-3 with TRBJ2-7; TRBD1 is a possible D gene (7 bases). This CDR3 is 15 amino acids long. In germline, CDR1 is ENHRY, CDR2 SYGVKD. V lost 0 bases to trimming and J lost 5 bases, with 14 bases between them. As DNA, the CDR3 is TGTGCCATCAGTGAGTCGAGTGGAGGGGGCGACGAGCAGTACTTC. Translated: CAISESSGGGDEQYF.

This clone has only a few counts. This chain connects TRBV4-1 to TRBJ2-1, with 12 bases lining up with TRBD2. The CDR3 is made up of 16 amino acids. From germline, CDR1 is MGHRA and CDR2 YSYEKL. V gave up 3 bases and J gave up 7 bases; unmatched junction bases: 7. The CDR3 nucleotides read TGCGCCAGCAGCCAGCCGACTAGCGGGAGAATGAATGAGCAGTTCTTC. Translated: CASSQPTSGRMNEQFF.

This clone was seen only a few times. The rearrangement uses TRBV4-1 and TRBJ1-1, with D unresolved. V was pared by 4 bases and J by 2 bases, with 8 bases between. The CDR3 consists of 13 residues. Germline V gene data show CDR1 as MGHRA and CDR2 as YSYEKL. CDR3 in amino acids: CASSPLPNTEAFF. CDR3 DNA: TGCGCCAGCAGCCCCCTCCCCAACACTGAAGCTTTCTTT.

The V and J genes are TRBV13 and TRBJ1-2, with 8 nucleotides matching TRBD1. Germline lookup yields CDR1 PRHDT and CDR2 FYEKMQ (reference sequence). This CDR3 contains 14 residues. V shed 6 bases and J 4 bases; nucleotides not matched to a gene: 7. This CDR3 reads CASRLQGAGYGYTF. As DNA, the CDR3 is TGTGCCAGCAGATTGCAGGGGGCGGGCTATGGCTACACCTTC.

This rearrangement joins TRBV29-1 to TRBJ2-3; TRBD2 matches 11 bases. The trim removed 7 bases at V and 6 bases at J, leaving 12 bases unmatched. This CDR3 is 15 amino acids long. CDR1 SQVTM and CDR2 ANQGSEA come from the germline V gene. The CDR3 DNA is TGCAGCGCCGGTAGAATAGCGGGAGGGGTCGATACGCAGTATTTT. The encoded protein is CSAGRIAGGVDTQYF.